This TCR beta chain was profiled in a study of molecular identifiers for immune sequencing clone quantification. Findings and caveats of the study: Molecules of identical TCR sharing a barcode could underestimate highly expanded clone sizes. Clones of above 20 RNA copies carried over 98% of effector molecules; in naive cells they carried under 1%.

In its sample, this clonotype was seen a few times. Its antigen is undetermined. A read error is possible here, since a much larger clone lies one base away. One entry per CDR3 protein, called by TCRdb with MiXCR from the PCR reads. The sample has 70,000 to 90,000 distinct CDR3 sequences, 20% to 25% seen once. The CDR3 sequence is 12 residues long. Germline V gene sequence: CDR1 SGHVS, CDR2 FNYEAQ. V dropped 5 bases and J dropped 4 bases, with 9 bases sitting between them. The source is a human donor in good health. Some libraries in this study had Jurkat cell RNA spiked in. V usage is TRBV7-6 and J usage is TRBJ2-7; D remains ambiguous. Sequences were obtained from naive CD8+ T cells from blood, with Jurkat cell RNA spiked in. Specified subset: FACS-sorted CD8+CD4-CCR7+CD45RA+ naive T cells. CDR3 bases: TGTGCCAGCAGCGACGGACCGTACGAGCAGTACTTC. It is translated as CASSDGPYEQYF.